The source of this T cell receptor beta chain is a study of blood T cell repertoires in COVID-19. About the study: From the United States, Italy and Spain came samples of acute and convalescent COVID-19. The cDNA or gDNA used as material had been derived from T cells, B-cell-depleted T cells, or PBMCs.

Methods used by the authors: The assay estimated nucleated cells by amplifying reference gene primers. Repertoires were generated with immunoSEQ multiplex PCR, while TCRdb's copy carries only in-frame clones and drops some. That table supplies the V and J calls and clone size; D and trimming were determined from the DNA. In the table there are about 80,000 clones, 65% to 85% of which are singletons. Germline V CDR1 and CDR2: SGHVS, FQNEAQ. Trimming took 2 bases from V and 4 from J, leaving 11 bases between them. This CDR3 is built from 15 residues. V gene TRBV7-8 combines with J gene TRBJ1-4; maybe TRBD1 (5 bases). The source is a man in his 60s with active or convalescent COVID-19. Sequencing was performed on peripheral blood. CDR3 residues: CASSLNRGINEKLFF. The CDR3 nucleotides read TGTGCCAGCAGCTTAAATAGGGGCATTAATGAAAAACTGTTTTTT.